This T cell receptor beta chain was sequenced for a study of chemoradiotherapy in HPV16-positive cancers. Across the whole study: Candidate HPV-specific clones and shared TCR motifs came from two HPV16-positive patients. Study-wide results and caveats: HPV-responsive T-cell expansion during chemoradiotherapy was linked to improved recurrence-free survival in HPV16-positive patients. HPV-specific T cells were functionally defined from only a couple of HPV16-positive patients.

Samples were taken several times over chemoradiotherapy. Points on this clone: Its specificity is not known.

Germline V gives CDR1 SGDLS, CDR2 YYNGEE. Trimming stripped 2 bases from V and 5 bases from J, with 8 bases between. The length of the CDR3 is 13 residues. Assay: immunoSEQ multiplex PCR; the TCRdb copy retains only in-frame clones and omits some. The top ten clones hold about 14% of a sample with 900 to 1,300 clones, about three quarters of them seen once. The clonotype comes from a human donor with HPV-associated anogenital cancer. The sequenced sample was tumor tissue, obtained from a patient who underwent chemoradiotherapy. The chain uses TRBV9 and TRBJ2-1, with D hard to call. The CDR3 DNA sequence: TGTGCCAGCAGCGTTACGACGGACAATGAGCAGTTCTTC. Its protein is CASSVTTDNEQFF.